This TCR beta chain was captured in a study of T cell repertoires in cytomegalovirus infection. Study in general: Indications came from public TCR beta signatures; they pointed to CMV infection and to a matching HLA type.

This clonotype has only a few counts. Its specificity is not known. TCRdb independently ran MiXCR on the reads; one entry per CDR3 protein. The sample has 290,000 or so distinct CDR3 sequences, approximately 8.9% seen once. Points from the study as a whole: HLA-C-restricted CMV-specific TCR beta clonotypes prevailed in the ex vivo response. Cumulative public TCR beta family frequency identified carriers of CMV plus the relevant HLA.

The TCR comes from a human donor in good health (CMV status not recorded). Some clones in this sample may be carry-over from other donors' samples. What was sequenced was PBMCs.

CDR3 sequence (DNA): TGTGCCAGCTCACCATATCCCCCAGGGATCATGAACACTGAAGCTTTCTTT. Translated: CASSPYPPGIMNTEAFF. The rearrangement links TRBV18 to TRBJ1-1, with a weak D call TRBD1 (5 bases). Germline lookup yields CDR1 KGHSH and CDR2 LQKENI. Deletions cut 2 bases from V and 0 bases from J, with 16 bases between. The CDR3 is 17 residues long.